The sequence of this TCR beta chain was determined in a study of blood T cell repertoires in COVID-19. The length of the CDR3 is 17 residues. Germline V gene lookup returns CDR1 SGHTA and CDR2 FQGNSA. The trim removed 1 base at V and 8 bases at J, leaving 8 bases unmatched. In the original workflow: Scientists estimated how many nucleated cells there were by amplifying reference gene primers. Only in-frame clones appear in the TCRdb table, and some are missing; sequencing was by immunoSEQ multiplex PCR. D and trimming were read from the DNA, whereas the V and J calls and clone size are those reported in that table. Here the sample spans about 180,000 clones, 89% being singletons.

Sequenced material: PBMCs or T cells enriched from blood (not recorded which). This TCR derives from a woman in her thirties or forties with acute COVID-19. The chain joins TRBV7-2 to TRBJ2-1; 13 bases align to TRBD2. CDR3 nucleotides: TGTGCCAGCAGCTTAGTTCCGACTAGCGGGAGGTTACATGAGCAGTTCTTC. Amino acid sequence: CASSLVPTSGRLHEQFF.